This T cell receptor beta chain was sequenced during a study of T cells in Graves' hyperthyroidism and ophthalmopathy. This clonotype was recorded many times. Its target is not known. The CDR3 regions of TCR beta were amplified from RNA transcripts. First-round RT-PCR of the TCR CDR3 relied on the HTBI primer set. One entry per CDR3 protein, called by TCRdb with MiXCR from the multiplex PCR reads. The table lists 300,000 or so distinct CDR3 sequences, roughly 17% of them singletons, with 33% in the top ten. Study-wide findings and caveats: Ophthalmopathy and stable hyperthyroidism were told apart by a 13 V-J model.

CDR1 is SGHRS, CDR2 YFSETQ, per germline. V gave up 4 bases and J gave up 3 bases, with 12 bases separating them. The CDR3 is 14 residues long. With a duration under 2 months, the hyperthyroidism was newly diagnosed in patients aged 18 to 65. Based on clinical symptoms, serum thyroxine and TRAb, thyroid ultrasound and orbital computed tomography, diagnoses were reached. The sequence came from a man aged 25 to 40 with Graves' hyperthyroidism. The chain recombines TRBV5-1 with TRBJ2-3; possible D gene TRBD1, 6 bases. What was sequenced was blood. Here the CDR3 reads CASSVSGETDTQYF. CDR3 in DNA: TGCGCCAGCAGCGTTTCAGGGGAAACAGATACGCAGTATTTT.